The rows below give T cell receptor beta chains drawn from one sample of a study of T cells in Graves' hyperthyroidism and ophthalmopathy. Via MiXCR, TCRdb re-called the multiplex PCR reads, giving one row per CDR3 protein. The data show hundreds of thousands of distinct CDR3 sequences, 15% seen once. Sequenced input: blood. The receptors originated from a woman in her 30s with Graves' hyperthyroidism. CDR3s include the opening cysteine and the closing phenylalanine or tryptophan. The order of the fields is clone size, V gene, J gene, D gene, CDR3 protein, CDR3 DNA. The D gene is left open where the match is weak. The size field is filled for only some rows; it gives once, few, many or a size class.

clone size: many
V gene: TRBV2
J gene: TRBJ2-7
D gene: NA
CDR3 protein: CASRRNYEQYF
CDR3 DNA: TGTGCCAGCAGACGCAATTACGAGCAGTACTTC

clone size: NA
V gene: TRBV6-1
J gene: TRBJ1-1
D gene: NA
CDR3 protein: CASSEGGVGTEAFF
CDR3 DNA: TGTGCCAGCAGTGAAGGGGGGGTGGGGACTGAAGCTTTCTTT

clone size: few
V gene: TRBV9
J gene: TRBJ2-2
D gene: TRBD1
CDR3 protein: CASSSGQGFRELFF
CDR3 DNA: TGTGCCAGCAGCTCGGGACAGGGATTTAGGGAGCTGTTTTTT

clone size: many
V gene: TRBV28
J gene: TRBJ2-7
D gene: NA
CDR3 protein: CASSLTGVGEQYF
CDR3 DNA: TGTGCCAGCAGTTTAACGGGAGTCGGCGAGCAGTACTTC

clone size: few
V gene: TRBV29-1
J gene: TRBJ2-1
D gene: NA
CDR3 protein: CSVGQPRSYNEQFF
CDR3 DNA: TGCAGCGTTGGTCAACCCCGCTCCTACAATGAGCAGTTCTTC

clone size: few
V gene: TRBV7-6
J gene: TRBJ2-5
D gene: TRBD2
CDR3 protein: CASSPRGLASFETQYF
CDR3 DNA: TGTGCCAGCAGCCCGAGGGGACTAGCGAGTTTTGAGACCCAGTACTTC

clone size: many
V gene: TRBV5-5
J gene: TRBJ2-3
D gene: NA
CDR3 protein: CASSYGPSTDTQYF
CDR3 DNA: TGTGCCAGCAGCTACGGACCTAGCACAGATACGCAGTATTTT

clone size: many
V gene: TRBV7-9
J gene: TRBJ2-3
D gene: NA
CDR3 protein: CASSLDFGTTDTQYF
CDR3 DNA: TGTGCCAGCAGCTTAGACTTTGGGACCACAGATACGCAGTATTTT

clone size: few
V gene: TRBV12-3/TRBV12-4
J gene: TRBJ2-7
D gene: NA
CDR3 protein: CASSSLQGNEQYF
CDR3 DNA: TGTGCCAGCAGCTCGCTACAGGGTAACGAGCAGTACTTC

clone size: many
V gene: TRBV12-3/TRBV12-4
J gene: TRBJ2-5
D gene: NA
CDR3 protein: CASSPGRSWETQYF
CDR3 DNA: TGTGCCAGCAGCCCTGGGAGATCGTGGGAGACCCAGTACTTC

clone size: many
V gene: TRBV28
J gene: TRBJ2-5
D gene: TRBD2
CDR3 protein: CASSSPGLAGSETQYF
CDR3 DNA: TGTGCCAGCAGTTCTCCGGGACTAGCGGGCTCAGAGACCCAGTACTTC

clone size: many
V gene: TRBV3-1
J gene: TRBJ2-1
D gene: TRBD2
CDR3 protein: CASSQEGPSGRASNEQFF
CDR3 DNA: TGTGCCAGCAGCCAAGAGGGGCCTAGCGGGAGGGCCTCAAATGAGCAGTTCTTC

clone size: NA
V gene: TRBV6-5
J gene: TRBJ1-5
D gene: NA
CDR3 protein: CASSYSVGGDQPQHF
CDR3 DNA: TGTGCCAGCAGTTACTCGGTAGGAGGGGATCAGCCCCAGCATTTT

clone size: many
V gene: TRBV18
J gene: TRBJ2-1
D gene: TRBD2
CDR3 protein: CASSPGLADSSYNEQFF
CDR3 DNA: TGTGCCAGCTCACCAGGACTAGCCGACAGCTCCTACAATGAGCAGTTCTTC

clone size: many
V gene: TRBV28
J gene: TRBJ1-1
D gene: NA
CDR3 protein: CASSLEAILNTEAFF
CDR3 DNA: TGTGCCAGCAGTTTAGAGGCCATCCTGAACACTGAAGCTTTCTTT

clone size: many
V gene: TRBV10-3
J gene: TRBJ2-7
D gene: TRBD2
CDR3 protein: CATTPRLADEQYF
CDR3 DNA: TGTGCCACAACCCCACGACTAGCCGACGAGCAGTACTTC

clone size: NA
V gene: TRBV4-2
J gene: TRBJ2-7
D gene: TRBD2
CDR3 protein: CASSQVGTSYEQYF
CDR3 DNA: TGTGCCAGCAGCCAAGTCGGGACTAGCTACGAGCAGTACTTC

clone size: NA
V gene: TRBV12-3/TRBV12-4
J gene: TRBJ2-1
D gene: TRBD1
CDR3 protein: CASSFTGTDNEQFF
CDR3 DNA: TGTGCCAGCAGTTTCACGGGGACAGACAATGAGCAGTTCTTC

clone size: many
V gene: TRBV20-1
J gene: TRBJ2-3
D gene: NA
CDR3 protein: CSARVHRAASTDTQYF
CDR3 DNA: TGCAGTGCTAGAGTCCATAGGGCGGCTAGCACAGATACGCAGTATTTT

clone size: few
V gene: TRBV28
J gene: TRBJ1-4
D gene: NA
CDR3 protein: CASSSTTGATNEKLFF
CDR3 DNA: TGTGCCAGCAGTTCTACGACAGGTGCAACTAATGAAAAACTGTTTTTT

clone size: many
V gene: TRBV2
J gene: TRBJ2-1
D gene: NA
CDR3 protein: CASMRIKLSNEQFF
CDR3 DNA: TGTGCCAGCATGAGGATCAAGCTGTCCAATGAGCAGTTCTTC

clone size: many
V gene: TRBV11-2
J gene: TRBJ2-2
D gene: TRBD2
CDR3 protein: CASSSGLAGVNGELFF
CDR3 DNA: TGTGCCAGCAGCTCGGGACTAGCGGGAGTCAACGGGGAGCTGTTTTTT

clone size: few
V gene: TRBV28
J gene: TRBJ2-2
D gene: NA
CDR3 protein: CASRGGARTGELFF
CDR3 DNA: TGTGCCAGCAGGGGGGGGGCGCGTACCGGGGAGCTGTTTTTT

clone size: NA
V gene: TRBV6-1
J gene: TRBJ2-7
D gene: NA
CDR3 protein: CASSGLDGSHEQYF
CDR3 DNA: TGTGCCAGCAGTGGCTTGGACGGGAGCCACGAGCAGTACTTC

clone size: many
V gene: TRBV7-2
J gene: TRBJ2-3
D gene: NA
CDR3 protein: CALHPPQGTDTQYF
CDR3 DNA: TGTGCCCTCCACCCCCCCCAGGGCACAGATACGCAGTATTTT

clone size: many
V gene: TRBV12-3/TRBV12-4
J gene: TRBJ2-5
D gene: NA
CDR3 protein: CASSLRGFKTQYF
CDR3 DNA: TGTGCCAGCAGTTTGAGGGGGTTTAAGACCCAGTACTTC

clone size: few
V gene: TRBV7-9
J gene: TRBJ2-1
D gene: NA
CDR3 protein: CASRPRAMWSNEQFF
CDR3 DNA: TGTGCCAGCAGACCGAGGGCTATGTGGTCCAATGAGCAGTTCTTC

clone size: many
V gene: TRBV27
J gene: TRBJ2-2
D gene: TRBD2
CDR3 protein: CASRPLLAGGTGELFF
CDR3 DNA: TGTGCCAGCAGACCCCTCCTAGCGGGAGGGACCGGGGAGCTGTTTTTT

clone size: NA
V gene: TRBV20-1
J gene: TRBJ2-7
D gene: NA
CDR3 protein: CSAASSYEQYF
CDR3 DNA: TGCAGTGCGGCTAGCTCCTACGAGCAGTACTTC

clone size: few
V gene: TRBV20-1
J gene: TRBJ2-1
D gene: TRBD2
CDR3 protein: CSARDPSAGVGEQFF
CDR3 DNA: TGCAGTGCTAGAGATCCCTCAGCGGGAGTAGGGGAGCAGTTCTTC

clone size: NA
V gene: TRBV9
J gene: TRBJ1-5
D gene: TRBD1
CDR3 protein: CASSEGQGSNQPQHF
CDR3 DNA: TGTGCCAGCAGCGAGGGACAGGGGAGCAATCAGCCCCAGCATTTT

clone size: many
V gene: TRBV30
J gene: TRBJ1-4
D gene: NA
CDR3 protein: CAWSAGHPNEKLFF
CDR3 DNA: TGTGCCTGGAGTGCGGGACACCCCAATGAAAAACTGTTTTTT

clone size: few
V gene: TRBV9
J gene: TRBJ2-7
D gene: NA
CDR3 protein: CASSVEGTSSYEQYF
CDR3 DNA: TGTGCCAGCAGCGTAGAAGGGACGTCATCCTACGAGCAGTACTTC

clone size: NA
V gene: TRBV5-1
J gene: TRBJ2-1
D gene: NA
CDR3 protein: CASSMRGSDEQFF
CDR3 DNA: TGCGCCAGCAGCATGAGGGGGAGCGATGAGCAGTTCTTC

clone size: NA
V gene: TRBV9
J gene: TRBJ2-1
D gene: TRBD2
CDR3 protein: CASSVGGGGSNEQFF
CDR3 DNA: TGTGCCAGCAGCGTAGGTGGCGGGGGGTCAAATGAGCAGTTCTTC

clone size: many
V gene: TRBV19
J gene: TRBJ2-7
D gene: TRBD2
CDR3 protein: CASSQTGGYEQYF
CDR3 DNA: TGTGCCAGCAGCCAAACGGGAGGCTACGAGCAGTACTTC

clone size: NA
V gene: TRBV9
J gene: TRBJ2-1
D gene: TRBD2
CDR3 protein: CASSVAHASGIEQFF
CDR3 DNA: TGTGCCAGCAGCGTAGCGCACGCTAGCGGGATTGAGCAGTTCTTC

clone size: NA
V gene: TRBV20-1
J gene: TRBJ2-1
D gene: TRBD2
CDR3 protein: CSARDLGTSSYNEQFF
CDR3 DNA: TGCAGTGCTAGAGATCTCGGGACTAGCTCCTACAATGAGCAGTTCTTC

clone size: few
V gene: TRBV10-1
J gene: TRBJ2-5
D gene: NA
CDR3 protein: CASSTGTGYQETQYF
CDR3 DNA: TGCGCCAGCAGTACCGGGACGGGATACCAAGAGACCCAGTACTTC

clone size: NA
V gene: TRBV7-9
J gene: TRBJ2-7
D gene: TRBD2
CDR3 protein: CASSFAGEDEQYF
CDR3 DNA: TGTGCCAGCAGCTTTGCGGGAGAGGACGAGCAGTACTTC

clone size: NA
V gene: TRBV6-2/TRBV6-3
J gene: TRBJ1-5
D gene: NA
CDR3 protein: CASTARLYQPQHF
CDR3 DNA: TGTGCCAGCACAGCACGGTTATATCAGCCCCAGCATTTT

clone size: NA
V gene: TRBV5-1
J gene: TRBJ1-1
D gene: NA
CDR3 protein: CASSSHGGTEAFF
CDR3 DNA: TGCGCCAGCAGCTCACACGGCGGCACTGAAGCTTTCTTT

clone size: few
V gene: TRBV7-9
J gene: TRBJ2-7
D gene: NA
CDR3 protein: CASSPSGGGAAQYF
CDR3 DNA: TGTGCCAGCAGCCCCTCCGGGGGAGGAGCGGCGCAGTACTTC

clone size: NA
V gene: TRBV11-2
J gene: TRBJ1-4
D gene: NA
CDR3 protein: CASSPRWGNEKLFF
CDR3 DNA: TGTGCCAGCAGCCCAAGGTGGGGTAATGAAAAACTGTTTTTT